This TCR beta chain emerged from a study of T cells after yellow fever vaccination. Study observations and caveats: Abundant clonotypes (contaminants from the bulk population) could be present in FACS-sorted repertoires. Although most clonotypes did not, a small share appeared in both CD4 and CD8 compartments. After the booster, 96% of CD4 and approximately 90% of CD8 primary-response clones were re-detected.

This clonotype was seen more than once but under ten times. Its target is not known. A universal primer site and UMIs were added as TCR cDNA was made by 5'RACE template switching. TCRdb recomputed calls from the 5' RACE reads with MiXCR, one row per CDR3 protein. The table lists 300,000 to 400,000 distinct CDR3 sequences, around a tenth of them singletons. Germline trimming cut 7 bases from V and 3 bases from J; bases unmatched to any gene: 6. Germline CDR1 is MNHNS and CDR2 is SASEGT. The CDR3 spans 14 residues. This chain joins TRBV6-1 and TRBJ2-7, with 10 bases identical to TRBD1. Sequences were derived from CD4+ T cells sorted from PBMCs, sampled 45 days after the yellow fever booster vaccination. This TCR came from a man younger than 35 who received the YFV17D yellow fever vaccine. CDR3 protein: CASKNRDRGYEQYF. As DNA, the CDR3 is TGTGCCAGCAAGAACCGGGACAGGGGCTACGAGCAGTACTTC.